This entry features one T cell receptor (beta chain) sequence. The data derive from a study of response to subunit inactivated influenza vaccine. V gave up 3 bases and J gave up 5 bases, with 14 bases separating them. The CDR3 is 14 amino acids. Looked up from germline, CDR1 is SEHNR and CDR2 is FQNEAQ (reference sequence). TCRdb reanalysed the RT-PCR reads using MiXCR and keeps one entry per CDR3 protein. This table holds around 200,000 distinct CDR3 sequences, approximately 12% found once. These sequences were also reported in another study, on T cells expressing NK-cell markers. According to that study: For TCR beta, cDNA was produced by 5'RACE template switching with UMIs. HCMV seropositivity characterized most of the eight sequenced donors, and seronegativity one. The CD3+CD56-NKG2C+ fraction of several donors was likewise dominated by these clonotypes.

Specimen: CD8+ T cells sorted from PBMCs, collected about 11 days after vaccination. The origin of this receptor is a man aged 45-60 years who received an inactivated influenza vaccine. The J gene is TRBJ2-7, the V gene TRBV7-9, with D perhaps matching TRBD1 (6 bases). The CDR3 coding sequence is TGTGCCAGCAGCTTGACAGGTCCCACCGACGAGCAGTACTTC. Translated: CASSLTGPTDEQYF.